This TCR beta chain was sequenced in a study of shared clonotypes between healthy human individuals. With respect to this clone: Its antigen is not known.

Into CD45RA+ naive and CD45RA-negative memory subsets, the CD4+ cells were split. The run depth of the assay was deep. Data came from immunoSEQ multiplex PCR; TCRdb stores just in-frame clones and leaves some out. Of 2,500,000 or so clones in the sample, around nine tenths were seen once. CDR1 and CDR2 from the germline V gene are SQVTM and ANQGSEA. This CDR3 comprises 13 residues. J lost 3 bases, V lost 5 bases, and 3 bases had no gene match. Study conclusions and caveats: A reduction in generation probabilities was seen for non-shared clonotypes relative to those shared by all four donors. Naive subsets, compared against memory subsets, generally had larger estimated richness values.

Material: naive CD4+ T cells sorted from blood. This sample's subset: CD45RA+ positively selected. The clonotype originates from a man aged 18-30 years in good health. The chain recombines TRBV29-1 with TRBJ1-4; 7 bases map to TRBD1. The CDR3 DNA reads TGCAGCGTTAGACAGGGAGCTAATGAAAAACTGTTTTTT. Protein: CSVRQGANEKLFF.